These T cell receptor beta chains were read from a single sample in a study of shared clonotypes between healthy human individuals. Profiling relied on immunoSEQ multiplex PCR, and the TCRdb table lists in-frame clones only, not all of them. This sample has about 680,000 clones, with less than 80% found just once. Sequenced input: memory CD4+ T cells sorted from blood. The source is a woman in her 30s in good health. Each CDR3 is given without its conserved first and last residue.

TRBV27 ASSRDYTITANTGELF
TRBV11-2 ASSLGRGRALGKNIQY
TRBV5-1 ASSWTGGADTQY
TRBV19 ASSPPGQGVARQY
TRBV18 ASSGGQGKTYEQY
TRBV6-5 ASREGSTDTQY
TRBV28 ASTGGAGRSSYNEQF
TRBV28 ASSFSGSTGVNEQF
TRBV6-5 ASSYSWTGGGSEQF
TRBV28 ASSSSVSSYEQY
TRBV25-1 ASSDGQGDSGNTIY
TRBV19 ASSIKVGQGTYEQY
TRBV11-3 ASSPRGQGNIQY
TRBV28 ASSFTRDRWQPQH
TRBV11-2 ASSWKAYEQY
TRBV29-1 SVSGTSYNEQF
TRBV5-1 ASSLDGGNRNTIY
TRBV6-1 ASSEESLSGNTIY
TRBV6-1 ASAAGYQPQH
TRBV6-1 ASSLGSQPQH
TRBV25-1 ASSPTSGALNEQF
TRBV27 ASSLLPSGSGQETQY
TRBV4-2 ASSQFTLGSGNTIY
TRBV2 ASSGFGFNEKLF
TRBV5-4 ASSLDFWEQY
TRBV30 AWSRGMSEKLF
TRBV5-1 ASSTVGSYEQY
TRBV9 ASSAGQLTSTDTQY
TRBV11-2 ASSLVSPRYLNTEAF